The clone carrying this T cell receptor (beta chain) was picked up many times. This entry comes from a study of human T cells and chemical hapten exposure. The CDR3 contains 16 residues. The V and J ends lost 0 bases and 3 bases, in that order; junction bases with no gene match: 3. Germline assignment: CDR1 SGDLS and CDR2 YYNGEE. Unique molecular identifiers were attached to individual cDNA molecules during library preparation. One entry per CDR3 protein results from TCRdb running MiXCR on the RACE reads. The data contain 250,000 or so distinct CDR3 sequences, 7.5% to 8% of them seen just once; the ten biggest clones take up less than 1.5%. Regarding time point: pre-sensitization, week 0. The treatment here: therapeutic diphenylcyclopropenone sensitization with weekly scalp DPC.

Sequenced material: whole blood, taken in connection with sensitization to the hapten diphenylcyclopropenone (DPC). The chain is built from TRBV9 and TRBJ2-1; 10 bases map to TRBD1. This receptor was obtained from a young man with alopecia areata. Some clones in this sample may be carry-over from other donors' samples. CDR3 protein: CASSVARTGGYNEQFF. The DNA for the CDR3 is TGTGCCAGCAGCGTAGCAAGGACAGGGGGCTACAATGAGCAGTTCTTC.